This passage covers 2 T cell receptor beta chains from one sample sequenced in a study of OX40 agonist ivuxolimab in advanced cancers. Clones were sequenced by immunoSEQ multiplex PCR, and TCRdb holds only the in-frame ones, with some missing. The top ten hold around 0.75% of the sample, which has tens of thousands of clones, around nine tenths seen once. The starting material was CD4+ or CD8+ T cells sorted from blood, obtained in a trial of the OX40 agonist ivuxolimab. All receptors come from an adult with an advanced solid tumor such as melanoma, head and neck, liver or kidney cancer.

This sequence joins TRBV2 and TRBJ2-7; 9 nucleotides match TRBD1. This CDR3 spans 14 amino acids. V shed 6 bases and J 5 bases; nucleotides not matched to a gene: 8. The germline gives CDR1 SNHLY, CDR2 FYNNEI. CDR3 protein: CASRWDRVDHEQYF. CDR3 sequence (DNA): TGTGCCAGCAGATGGGACAGGGTTGACCACGAGCAGTACTTC.

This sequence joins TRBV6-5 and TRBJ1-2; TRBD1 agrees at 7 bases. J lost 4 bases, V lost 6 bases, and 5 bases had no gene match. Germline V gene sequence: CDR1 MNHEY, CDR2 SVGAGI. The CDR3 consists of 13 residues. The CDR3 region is CASSRQGSYGYTF. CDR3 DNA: TGTGCCAGCAGCCGACAGGGTAGCTATGGCTACACCTTC.